Below are 7 T cell receptor beta chains sequenced from a single sample in a study of T cell changes during pregnancy in multiple sclerosis. Using immunoSEQ multiplex PCR, the repertoire was profiled, and TCRdb retains in-frame clones only, with some absent. The sample lists tens of thousands of clones, 92% occurring once. The material was peripheral blood, obtained in the first trimester of pregnancy. These receptors were collected from a female donor with multiple sclerosis, enrolled in a pregnancy study.

The rearrangement joins TRBV7-9 to TRBJ2-2; D might be TRBD1 (5 bases). The germline V gene encodes CDR1 SEHNR and CDR2 FQNEAQ (reference sequence). The CDR3 consists of 16 residues. The V end lost 0 bases, the J end lost 4 bases, and 12 bases lay between the germline ends. CDR3 loop: CASSLASVQGTGELFF. Here the CDR3 DNA reads TGTGCCAGCAGCTTAGCGAGCGTTCAGGGCACCGGGGAGCTGTTTTTT.

The chain links TRBV15 to TRBJ2-7; 12 bases agree with TRBD2. This CDR3 contains 17 residues. Germline lookup yields CDR1 LNHNV and CDR2 YYDKDF (reference sequence). The ends lost 1 base at V and 4 bases at J; junction bases unmatched: 8. The DNA for the CDR3 is TGTGCCACCAGCAGAGGACTAGCGGGGGCAGGAGGGTACGAGCAGTACTTC. This encodes CATSRGLAGAGGYEQYF.

The J gene is TRBJ2-1, the V gene TRBV5-4; 10 bases map to TRBD2. Germline CDR1 is SGHNT and CDR2 is YYREEE (reference sequence). Trimming cost V 3 bases and J 7 bases; bases outside gene matches: 16. The CDR3 contains 18 residues. CDR3 bases: TGTGCCAGCAGCTGGCGGGCTCTAGCGGGAGTACGGACAAATGAGCAGTTCTTC. As protein: CASSWRALAGVRTNEQFF.

The chain links TRBV6-5 to TRBJ2-4; 8 positions match TRBD1. This CDR3 is 16 amino acids long. V trimming: 3 bases; J trimming: 1 base; junction bases outside the gene matches: 5. Germline CDR1 reads MNHEY; CDR2 reads SVGAGI. The CDR3 bases are TGTGCCAGCAGTTATGGACAGGGTTTGGCCAAAAACATTCAGTACTTC. It codes for CASSYGQGLAKNIQYF.

This clone was detected only once. The rearrangement uses TRBV11-3 and TRBJ2-7; the match to TRBD2 covers 8 bases. This CDR3 contains 16 residues. CDR1 and CDR2 (germline): SGHNT, YENEEA. V shed 1 base and J 1 base; nucleotides not matched to a gene: 6. The CDR3 reads CASSLGSGKSSYEQYF. The CDR3 DNA is TGTGCCAGCAGCTTAGGTAGCGGGAAATCGTCCTACGAGCAGTACTTC.

The CDR3 spells CASSRGTENTEAFF. The CDR3 DNA is TGCGCCAGCAGCCGGGGGACAGAGAACACTGAAGCTTTCTTT. V is TRBV5-1 and J is TRBJ1-1, with 7 bases matching TRBD1. The trim removed 4 bases at V and 1 base at J, leaving 4 bases unmatched. There are 14 residues in the CDR3. Germline V CDR1 and CDR2: SGHRS, YFSETQ. Complete variable domain (other parts from reference TRBV5-1 and TRBJ1-1): KAGVTQTPRYLIKTRGQQVTLSCSPISGHRSVSWYQQTPGQGLQFLFEYFSETQRNKGNFPGRFSGRQFSNSRSEMNVSTLELGDSALYLCASSRGTENTEAFFGQGTRLTVV.

This clone was counted once. The chain is built from TRBV19 and TRBJ2-1, with a possible D match to TRBD2 (5 bases). The CDR3 extends over 13 amino acids. V lost 7 bases and J 9 bases, leaving 16 bases between the germline ends. Germline V CDR1 and CDR2: LNHDA, SQIVND (reference sequence). The CDR3 sequence: CASKADASSEQFF. The CDR3 nucleotides read TGTGCCAGTAAAGCGGACGCATCTAGTGAGCAGTTCTTC.